The next 2 T cell receptor beta chains were all read from a single sample in a study of T-cell memory formation after mild COVID-19. A single record per CDR3 protein comes from TCRdb applying MiXCR to the 5' RACE reads. This sample yields more than 450,000 distinct CDR3 sequences, of which approximately 18% are seen a single time; about 11% belongs to the top ten. Sample: PBMCs or a T cell subset sorted from them (not recorded which). The origin of the receptors is an adult woman who had mild COVID-19 (a few samples of this study predate the infection). Cell type and time point are not known.

There are a few counts of this clonotype. The junction does not match germline at one end; this may be a read error. The rearrangement links TRBV25-1 to TRBJ2-6; D not resolved. This CDR3 contains 15 residues. Germline V gives CDR1 MGHDK, CDR2 SYGVNS. The CDR3 DNA sequence: TGTGCCAGCAGTAGCCCAGGAGCCCAATCAACCCGGCTCTTCTTC. As protein: CASSSPGAQSTRLFF.

In this sample, this clonotype turned up a few times. CDR3 nucleotide sequence: TGTGCCAGCAGCGACCGGGACAGCTTCTACGAGCAGTACTTC. Translated, it gives CASSDRDSFYEQYF. The rearrangement joins TRBV6-5 to TRBJ2-7; 7 nucleotides match TRBD1. The CDR3 runs 14 residues. V lost 6 bases and J lost 3; bases outside the gene matches: 8. Germline CDR1 MNHEY, CDR2 SVGAGI.